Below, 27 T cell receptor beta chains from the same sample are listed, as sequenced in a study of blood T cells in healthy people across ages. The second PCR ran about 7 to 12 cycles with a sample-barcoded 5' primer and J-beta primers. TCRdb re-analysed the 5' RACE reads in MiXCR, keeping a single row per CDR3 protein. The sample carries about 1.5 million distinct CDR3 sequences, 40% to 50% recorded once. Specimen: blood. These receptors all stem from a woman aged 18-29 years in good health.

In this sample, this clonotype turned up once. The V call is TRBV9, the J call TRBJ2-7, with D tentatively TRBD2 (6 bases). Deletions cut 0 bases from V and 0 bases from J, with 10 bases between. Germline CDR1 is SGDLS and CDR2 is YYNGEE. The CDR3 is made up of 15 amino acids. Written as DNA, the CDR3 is TGTGCCAGCAGCGTAGGCGGGACGAGCTCCTACGAGCAGTACTTC. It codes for CASSVGGTSSYEQYF.

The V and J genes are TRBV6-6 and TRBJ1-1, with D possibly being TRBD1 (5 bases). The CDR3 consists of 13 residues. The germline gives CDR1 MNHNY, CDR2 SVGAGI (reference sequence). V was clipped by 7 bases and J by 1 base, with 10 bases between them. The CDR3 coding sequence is TGTGCCAGCATCGGGGGAGCGAACACTGAAGCTTTCTTT. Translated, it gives CASIGGANTEAFF.

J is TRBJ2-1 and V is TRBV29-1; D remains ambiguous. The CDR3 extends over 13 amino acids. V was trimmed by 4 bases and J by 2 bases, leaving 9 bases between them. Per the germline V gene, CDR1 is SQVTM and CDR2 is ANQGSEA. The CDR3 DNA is TGCAGCGTTGTTAGGCCGGCCTACAATGAGCAGTTCTTC. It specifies CSVVRPAYNEQFF.

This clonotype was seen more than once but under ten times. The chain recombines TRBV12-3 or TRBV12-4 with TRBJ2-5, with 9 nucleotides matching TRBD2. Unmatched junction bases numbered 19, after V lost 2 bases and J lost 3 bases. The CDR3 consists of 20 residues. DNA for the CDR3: TGTGCCAGCAGTTTATCCGGCACTAGGTTTGGCGAGCGGGGGGAAGAGACCCAGTACTTC. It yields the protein CASSLSGTRFGERGEETQYF.

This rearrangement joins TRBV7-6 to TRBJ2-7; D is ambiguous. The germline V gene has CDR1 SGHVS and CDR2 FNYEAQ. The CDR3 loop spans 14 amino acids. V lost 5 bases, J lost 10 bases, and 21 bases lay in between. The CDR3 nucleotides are TGTGCCAGCAGCCCCCGCCCGGGCCCCAATCTCCAGTACTTC. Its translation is CASSPRPGPNLQYF.

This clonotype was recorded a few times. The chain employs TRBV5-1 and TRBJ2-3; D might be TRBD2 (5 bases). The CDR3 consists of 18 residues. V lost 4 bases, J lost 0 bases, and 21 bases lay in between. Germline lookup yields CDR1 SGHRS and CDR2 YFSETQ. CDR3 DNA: TGCGCCAGCAGCGCCGTCGGCGGGCTACCCTCTAGCACAGATACGCAGTATTTT. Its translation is CASSAVGGLPSSTDTQYF.

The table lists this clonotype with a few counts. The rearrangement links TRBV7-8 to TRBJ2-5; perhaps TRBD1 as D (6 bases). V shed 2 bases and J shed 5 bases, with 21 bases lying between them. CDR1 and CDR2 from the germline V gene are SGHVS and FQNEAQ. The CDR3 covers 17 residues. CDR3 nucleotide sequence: TGTGCCAGCAGCTTACTCCGCAGGGGAAAGGAATCTGAGACCCAGTACTTC. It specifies CASSLLRRGKESETQYF.

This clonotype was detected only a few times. The CDR3 protein is CASGLTPSNQPQHF. DNA for the CDR3: TGTGCTAGTGGTTTGACCCCTAGCAATCAGCCCCAGCATTTT. The chain couples TRBV12-5 to TRBJ1-5; D is ambiguous. The V end was cut by 2 bases, the J end by 0 bases, with 5 bases between. Germline values: CDR1 LGHNT, CDR2 FRNRAP. This CDR3 spans 14 amino acids.

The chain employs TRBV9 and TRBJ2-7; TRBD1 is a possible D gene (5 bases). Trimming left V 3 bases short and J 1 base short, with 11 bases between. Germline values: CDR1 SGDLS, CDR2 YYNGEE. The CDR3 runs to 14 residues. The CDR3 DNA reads TGTGCCAGCAGCGCGTGGGCAGGGTCCTACGAGCAGTACTTC. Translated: CASSAWAGSYEQYF. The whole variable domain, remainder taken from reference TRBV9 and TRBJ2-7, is DSGVTQTPKHLITATGQRVTLRCSPRSGDLSVYWYQQSLDQGLQFLIQYYNGEERAKGNILERFSAQQFPDLHSELNLSSLELGDSALYFCASSAWAGSYEQYFGPGTRLTVT.

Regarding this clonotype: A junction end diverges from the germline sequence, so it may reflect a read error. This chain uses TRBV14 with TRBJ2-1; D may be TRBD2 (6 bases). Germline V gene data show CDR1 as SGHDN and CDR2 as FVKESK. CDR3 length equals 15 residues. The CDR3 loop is CTSSQDRSGLNEQFF. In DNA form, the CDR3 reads TGTACCAGCAGCCAAGATCGTAGCGGATTAAATGAGCAGTTCTTC.

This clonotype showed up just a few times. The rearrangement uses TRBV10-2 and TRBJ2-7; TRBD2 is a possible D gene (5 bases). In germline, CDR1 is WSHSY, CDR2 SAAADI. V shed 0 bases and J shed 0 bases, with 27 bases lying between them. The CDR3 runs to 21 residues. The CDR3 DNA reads TGCGCCAGCAGTGAGTCGACTCCTCGCGGTATCCGGACTCTAAGCTCCTACGAGCAGTACTTC. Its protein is CASSESTPRGIRTLSSYEQYF.

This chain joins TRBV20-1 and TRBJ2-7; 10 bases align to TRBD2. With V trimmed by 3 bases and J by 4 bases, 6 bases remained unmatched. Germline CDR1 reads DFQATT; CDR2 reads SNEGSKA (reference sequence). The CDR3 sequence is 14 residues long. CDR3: CSASAGTSEYEQYF. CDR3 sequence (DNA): TGCAGTGCTAGTGCCGGGACTAGCGAGTACGAGCAGTACTTC.

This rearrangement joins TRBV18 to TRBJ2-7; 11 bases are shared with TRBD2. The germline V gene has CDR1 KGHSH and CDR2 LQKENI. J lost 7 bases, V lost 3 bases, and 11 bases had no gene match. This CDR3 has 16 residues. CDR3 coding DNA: TGTGCCAGCTCACCGGATGTTAGCGGGAGGGATCGGGAGCAGTACTTC. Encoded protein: CASSPDVSGRDREQYF.

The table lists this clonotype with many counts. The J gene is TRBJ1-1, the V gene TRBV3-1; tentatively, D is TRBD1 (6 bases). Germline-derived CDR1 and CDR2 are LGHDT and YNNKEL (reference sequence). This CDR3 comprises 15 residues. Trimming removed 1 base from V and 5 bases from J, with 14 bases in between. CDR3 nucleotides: TGTGCCAGCAGCCAAGGAGGGGGTAGAGGGACTGAAGCTTTCTTT. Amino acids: CASSQGGGRGTEAFF.

CDR3 residues: CASQGQAVQETQYF. The CDR3 nucleotides read TGTGCCAGCCAGGGTCAGGCGGTCCAAGAGACCCAGTACTTC. The chain is built from TRBV19 and TRBJ2-5; possible D gene TRBD1, 5 bases. From germline, CDR1 is LNHDA and CDR2 SQIVND (reference sequence). Trimming removed 9 bases at V and 1 base at J, with 15 bases between. This CDR3 comprises 14 residues. Drawing the rest from reference TRBV19 and TRBJ2-5, the complete variable domain is DGGITQSPKYLFRKEGQNVTLSCEQNLNHDAMYWYRQDPGQGLRLIYYSQIVNDFQKGDIAEGYSVSREKKESFPLTVTSAQKNPTAFYLCASQGQAVQETQYFGPGTRLLVL.

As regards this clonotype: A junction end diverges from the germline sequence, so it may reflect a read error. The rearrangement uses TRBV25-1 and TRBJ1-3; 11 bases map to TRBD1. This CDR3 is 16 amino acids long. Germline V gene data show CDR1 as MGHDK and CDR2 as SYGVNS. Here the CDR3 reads CAGRAGDRGTGNTIYF. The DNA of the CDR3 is TGTGCCGGCAGAGCAGGGGACAGGGGGACTGGAAACACCATATATTTT.

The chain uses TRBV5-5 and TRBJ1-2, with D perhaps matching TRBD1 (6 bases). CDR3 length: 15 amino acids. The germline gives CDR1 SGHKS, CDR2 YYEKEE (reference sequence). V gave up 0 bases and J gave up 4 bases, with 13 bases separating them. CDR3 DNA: TGTGCCAGCAGCTTGGCACAGGACAGCTTCTATGGCTACACCTTC. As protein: CASSLAQDSFYGYTF.

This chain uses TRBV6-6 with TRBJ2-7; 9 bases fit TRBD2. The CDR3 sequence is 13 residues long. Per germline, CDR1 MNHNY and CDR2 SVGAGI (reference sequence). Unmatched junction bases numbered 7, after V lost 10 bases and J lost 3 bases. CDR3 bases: TGTGCCATCACCTTAGCGGGAGACTACGAGCAGTACTTC. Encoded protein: CAITLAGDYEQYF.

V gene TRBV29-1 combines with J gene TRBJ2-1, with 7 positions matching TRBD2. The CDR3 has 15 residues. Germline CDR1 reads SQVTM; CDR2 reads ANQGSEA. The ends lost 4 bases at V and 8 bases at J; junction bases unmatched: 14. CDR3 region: CSVAPGPAGRDEQFF. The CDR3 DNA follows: TGCAGCGTTGCTCCCGGACCAGCGGGAAGGGATGAGCAGTTCTTC.

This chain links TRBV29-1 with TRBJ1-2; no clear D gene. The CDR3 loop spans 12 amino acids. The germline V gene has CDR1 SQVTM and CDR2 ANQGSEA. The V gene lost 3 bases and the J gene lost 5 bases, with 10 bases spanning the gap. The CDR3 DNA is TGCAGCGTTGAGGGCCTGAGTTATGGCTACACCTTC. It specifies CSVEGLSYGYTF.

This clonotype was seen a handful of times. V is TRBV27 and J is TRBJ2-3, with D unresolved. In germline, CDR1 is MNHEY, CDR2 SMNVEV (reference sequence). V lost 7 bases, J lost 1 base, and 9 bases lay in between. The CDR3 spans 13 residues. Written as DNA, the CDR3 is TGTGCCAGCAACCCGGCTGGCACAGATACGCAGTATTTT. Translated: CASNPAGTDTQYF.

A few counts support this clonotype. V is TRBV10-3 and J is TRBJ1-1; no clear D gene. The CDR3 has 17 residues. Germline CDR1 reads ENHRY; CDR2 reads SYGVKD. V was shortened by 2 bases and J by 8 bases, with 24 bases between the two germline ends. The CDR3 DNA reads TGTGCCATCAGTGAGCCCCCTCCGGAGGCCCAAGCGGAAGAAGCTTTCTTT. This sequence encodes CAISEPPPEAQAEEAFF.

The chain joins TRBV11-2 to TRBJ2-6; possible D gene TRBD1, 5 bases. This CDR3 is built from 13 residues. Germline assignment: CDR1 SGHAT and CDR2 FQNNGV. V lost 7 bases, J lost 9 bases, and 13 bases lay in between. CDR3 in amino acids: CASTSSRGNVLTF. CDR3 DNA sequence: TGTGCCAGCACCAGCTCTAGGGGCAACGTCCTGACTTTC.

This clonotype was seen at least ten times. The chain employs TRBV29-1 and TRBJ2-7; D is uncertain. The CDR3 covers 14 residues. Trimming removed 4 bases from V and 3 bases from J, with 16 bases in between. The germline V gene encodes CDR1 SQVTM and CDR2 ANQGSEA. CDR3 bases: TGCAGCGTTGGCCATGGGCTCCAACTCTACGAGCAGTACTTC. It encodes CSVGHGLQLYEQYF.

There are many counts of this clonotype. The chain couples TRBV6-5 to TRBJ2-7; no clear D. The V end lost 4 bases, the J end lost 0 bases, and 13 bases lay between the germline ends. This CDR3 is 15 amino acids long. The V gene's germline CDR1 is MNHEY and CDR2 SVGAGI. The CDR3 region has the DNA TGTGCCAGCAGTTTCAACACCCTTAGCTCCTACGAGCAGTACTTC. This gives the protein CASSFNTLSSYEQYF.

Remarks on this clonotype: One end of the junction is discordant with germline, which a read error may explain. The chain's CDR3 is CASRSGTGFVEQYF. In DNA form, the CDR3 reads TGCGCCAGCAGGTCCGGGACAGGGTTCGTCGAGCAGTACTTC. The rearrangement links TRBV6-6 to TRBJ2-5; 9 positions agree with TRBD1. TRBJ2-7 explains the end of the DNA better; the J call may be wrong. Germline CDR1 and CDR2: MNHNY and SVGAGI (reference sequence). This CDR3 region has 14 residues.

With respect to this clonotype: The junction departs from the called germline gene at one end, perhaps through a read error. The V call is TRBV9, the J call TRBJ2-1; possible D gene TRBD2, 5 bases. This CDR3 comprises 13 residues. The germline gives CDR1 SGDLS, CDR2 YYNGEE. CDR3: CANSGPRLYEQFF. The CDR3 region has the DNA TGTGCCAACAGCGGCCCGAGACTCTATGAGCAGTTCTTC.